Shown below are 14 T cell receptor beta chains from a single sample sequenced in a study of identical twins. TCRdb redid the calling of the 5' RACE reads with MiXCR, one entry per CDR3 protein. The sample gives approximately 1.8 million distinct CDR3 sequences, roughly a third of which show up once; 0.27% is in the top ten. The sequencing sample was made of cord blood. The origin of the receptors is a newborn girl in good health.

The rearrangement links TRBV7-9 to TRBJ1-2; the D gene is possibly TRBD1 (6 bases). The CDR3 covers 11 residues. Per the germline V gene, CDR1 is SEHNR and CDR2 is FQNEAQ (reference sequence). Trimming removed 10 bases from V and 4 bases from J, with 10 bases in between. For the CDR3, the DNA is TGTGCCATCCCCAGGGGCTATGGCTACACCTTC. Its translation is CAIPRGYGYTF.

The rearrangement uses TRBV6-5 and TRBJ2-5, with no clear D. This CDR3 contains 15 residues. Trimming removed 0 bases from V and 1 base from J, with 9 bases in between. Germline V CDR1 and CDR2: MNHEY, SVGAGI. The DNA of the CDR3 is TGTGCCAGCAGTTACTCGAAGAGCCTCCAAGAGACCCAGTACTTC. This codes for CASSYSKSLQETQYF.

The CDR3 DNA is TGTGCCAGCAGCCCAGAAATAGCGGGCGGTAACAATGAGCAGTTCTTC. This gives the protein CASSPEIAGGNNEQFF. This chain uses TRBV11-2 with TRBJ2-1; TRBD2 aligns across 7 bases. V lost 5 bases to trimming and J lost 5 bases; unmatched junction nucleotides: 12. The CDR3 covers 16 residues. CDR1 SGHAT and CDR2 FQNNGV come from the germline V gene. Filled out from reference TRBV11-2 and TRBJ2-1, the complete variable domain reads EAGVAQSPRYKIIEKRQSVAFWCNPISGHATLYWYQQILGQGPKLLIQFQNNGVVDDSQLPKDRFSAERLKGVDSTLKIQPAKLEDSAVYLCASSPEIAGGNNEQFFGPGTRLTVL.

There are many counts of this clonotype. The CDR3 coding sequence is TGCGCCAGCAGCTTGGGACTAGCGGCCTCCTACGAGCAGTACTTC. This translates into CASSLGLAASYEQYF. The chain uses TRBV5-1 and TRBJ2-7; 9 positions match TRBD2. Germline values: CDR1 SGHRS, CDR2 YFSETQ. The CDR3 covers 15 residues. The V gene end was trimmed by 0 bases and the J gene end by 0 bases; junction bases not matched to a gene: 1.

CDR3 bases: TGTGCCATCAGTGAACCCCAAGGGGCAGGGGGATTAGGTTCACCCCTCCACTTT. Protein: CAISEPQGAGGLGSPLHF. The chain recombines TRBV10-3 with TRBJ1-6; TRBD1 matches 7 bases. CDR1 ENHRY and CDR2 SYGVKD come from the germline V gene. The CDR3 is made up of 18 amino acids. With V trimmed by 3 bases and J by 9 bases, 17 bases remained unmatched.

This clonotype was seen more than once but under ten times. The chain joins TRBV12-3 or TRBV12-4 to TRBJ2-3; the D gene is possibly TRBD2 (5 bases). V was trimmed by 1 base and J by 0 bases, leaving 11 bases between them. CDR3 length: 16 amino acids. CDR3 region: CASSLERELSTDTQYF. The CDR3, as DNA: TGTGCCAGCAGTTTAGAACGGGAACTCAGCACAGATACGCAGTATTTT.

The chain links TRBV6-1 to TRBJ2-5, with no clear D. Looked up from germline, CDR1 is MNHNS and CDR2 is SASEGT. V gave up 7 bases and J gave up 5 bases, with 20 bases separating them. The CDR3 has 15 amino acids. The CDR3 here is CASTRSIWDSETQYF. The DNA for the CDR3 is TGTGCCAGCACCAGGAGTATATGGGATTCGGAGACCCAGTACTTC.

The gene calls are TRBV11-1 and TRBJ2-4, with 8 bases fitting TRBD1. V dropped 4 bases and J dropped 8; count of bases not matched to a gene: 1. The CDR3 consists of 12 residues. The germline CDR1 and CDR2 sequences are SGHAT and FQDESV (reference sequence). Here the CDR3 reads CASSSTGDIQYF. The CDR3 region has the DNA TGTGCCAGCAGCTCGACAGGGGACATTCAGTACTTC.

The CDR3 here is CASSQESTGVGQYF. CDR3 bases: TGTGCCAGCAGCCAAGAGTCGACCGGGGTAGGGCAGTATTTT. The rearrangement uses TRBV3-1 and TRBJ2-3, with D tentatively TRBD2 (5 bases). Trimming removed 0 bases at V and 11 bases at J, with 15 bases between. Looked up from germline, CDR1 is LGHDT and CDR2 is YNNKEL (reference sequence). The CDR3 spans 14 residues.

This clonotype was detected only a few times. The CDR3 sequence: CASSQETGTGTNEQFF. DNA for the CDR3: TGTGCCAGCAGCCAGGAAACCGGGACAGGGACCAATGAGCAGTTCTTC. This sequence joins TRBV4-2 and TRBJ2-1; the match to TRBD1 covers 9 bases. The CDR3 has 16 residues. The junction had 9 bases not matched to a gene; V was cut back by 3 bases and J by 6 bases. Germline CDR1 LGHNA, CDR2 YNFKEQ.

The table lists this clonotype with a few counts. The rearrangement joins TRBV6-2 or TRBV6-3 to TRBJ1-2; D remains ambiguous. CDR1 and CDR2 from the germline V gene are MNHEY and SVGEGT. Trimming shortened V by 2 bases and J by 5 bases, and 21 bases separated the two germline ends. This CDR3 spans 17 amino acids. This CDR3 reads CASSYSTWETVKYGYTF. CDR3 bases: TGTGCCAGCAGTTACAGCACGTGGGAAACAGTAAAGTATGGCTACACCTTC.

About this clonotype itself: Possible read error: a much larger clone is one base away. The rearrangement uses TRBV25-1 and TRBJ1-2, with D perhaps matching TRBD1 (6 bases). The CDR3 sequence is 13 residues long. Trimming removed 8 bases from V and 2 bases from J, with 12 bases in between. Germline CDR1 and CDR2: MGHDK and SYGVNS. The CDR3 DNA sequence: TGTGCCAGCCACTGGGACAAAAACTATGGCTACACCTTC. Translation gives CASHWDKNYGYTF.

This clonotype appeared a few times. The chain carries TRBV25-1 and TRBJ1-1, with 9 positions matching TRBD1. The CDR3 runs 14 residues. Germline assignment: CDR1 MGHDK and CDR2 SYGVNS. V lost 6 bases, J lost 3 bases, and 5 bases stayed unmatched. The CDR3 spells CASRGTGPDTEAFF. The CDR3 nucleotides are TGTGCCAGCAGGGGGACAGGGCCGGACACTGAAGCTTTCTTT.

This clonotype was detected a few times. V usage is TRBV12-3 or TRBV12-4 and J usage is TRBJ2-7; 7 bases map to TRBD1. The CDR3 runs 15 residues. Unmatched junction bases numbered 9, after V lost 4 bases and J lost 3 bases. CDR3 DNA: TGTGCCAGCAGTTCGGACAGGAAAGAAAACTACGAGCAGTACTTC. Amino acids: CASSSDRKENYEQYF.